This T cell receptor (beta chain) was sequenced in a study of read filtering for tumor transcriptome and immune sequencing. Regarding the study as a whole: The sorted CD138-negative fraction was a mixed bone marrow immune population, not purified T cells. Roughly 80% of IR-seq clonotypes had a single read, yet these held approximately 4% of reads.

Molecular barcoded adaptors covering alpha/delta and beta/gamma chains were used on 400 to 450 ng RNA. TCRdb re-called the reads with MiXCR, one entry per CDR3 protein. The sample lists about 90,000 distinct CDR3 sequences; 9% to 15% were seen once. CDR1 MNHNY and CDR2 SVGAGI come from the germline V gene (reference sequence). V was clipped by 5 bases and J by 1 base, with 8 bases between them. The CDR3 covers 13 residues. The sample holds many counts of this clonotype. Its target is unknown. Sequenced: a population of CD138-negative cells sorted from bone marrow. This rearrangement joins TRBV6-6 to TRBJ1-1, with a possible D match to TRBD1 (5 bases). This TCR was recovered from a donor older than 35 with multiple myeloma. CDR3 nucleotides: TGTGCCAGCAGTGGGGCGGGGAACACTGAAGCTTTCTTT. Translated, it gives CASSGAGNTEAFF.